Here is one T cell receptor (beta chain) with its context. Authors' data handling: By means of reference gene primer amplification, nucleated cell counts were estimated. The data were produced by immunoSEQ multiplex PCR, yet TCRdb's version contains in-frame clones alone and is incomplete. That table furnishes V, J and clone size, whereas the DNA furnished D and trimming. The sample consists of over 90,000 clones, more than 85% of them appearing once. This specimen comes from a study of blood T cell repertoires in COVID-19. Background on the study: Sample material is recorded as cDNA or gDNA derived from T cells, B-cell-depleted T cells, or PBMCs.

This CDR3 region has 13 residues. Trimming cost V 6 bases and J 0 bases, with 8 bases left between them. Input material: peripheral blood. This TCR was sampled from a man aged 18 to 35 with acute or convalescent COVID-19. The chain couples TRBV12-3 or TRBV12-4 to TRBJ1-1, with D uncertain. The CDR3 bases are TGTGCCAGCAGGACACCTATGAACACTGAAGCTTTCTTT. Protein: CASRTPMNTEAFF.